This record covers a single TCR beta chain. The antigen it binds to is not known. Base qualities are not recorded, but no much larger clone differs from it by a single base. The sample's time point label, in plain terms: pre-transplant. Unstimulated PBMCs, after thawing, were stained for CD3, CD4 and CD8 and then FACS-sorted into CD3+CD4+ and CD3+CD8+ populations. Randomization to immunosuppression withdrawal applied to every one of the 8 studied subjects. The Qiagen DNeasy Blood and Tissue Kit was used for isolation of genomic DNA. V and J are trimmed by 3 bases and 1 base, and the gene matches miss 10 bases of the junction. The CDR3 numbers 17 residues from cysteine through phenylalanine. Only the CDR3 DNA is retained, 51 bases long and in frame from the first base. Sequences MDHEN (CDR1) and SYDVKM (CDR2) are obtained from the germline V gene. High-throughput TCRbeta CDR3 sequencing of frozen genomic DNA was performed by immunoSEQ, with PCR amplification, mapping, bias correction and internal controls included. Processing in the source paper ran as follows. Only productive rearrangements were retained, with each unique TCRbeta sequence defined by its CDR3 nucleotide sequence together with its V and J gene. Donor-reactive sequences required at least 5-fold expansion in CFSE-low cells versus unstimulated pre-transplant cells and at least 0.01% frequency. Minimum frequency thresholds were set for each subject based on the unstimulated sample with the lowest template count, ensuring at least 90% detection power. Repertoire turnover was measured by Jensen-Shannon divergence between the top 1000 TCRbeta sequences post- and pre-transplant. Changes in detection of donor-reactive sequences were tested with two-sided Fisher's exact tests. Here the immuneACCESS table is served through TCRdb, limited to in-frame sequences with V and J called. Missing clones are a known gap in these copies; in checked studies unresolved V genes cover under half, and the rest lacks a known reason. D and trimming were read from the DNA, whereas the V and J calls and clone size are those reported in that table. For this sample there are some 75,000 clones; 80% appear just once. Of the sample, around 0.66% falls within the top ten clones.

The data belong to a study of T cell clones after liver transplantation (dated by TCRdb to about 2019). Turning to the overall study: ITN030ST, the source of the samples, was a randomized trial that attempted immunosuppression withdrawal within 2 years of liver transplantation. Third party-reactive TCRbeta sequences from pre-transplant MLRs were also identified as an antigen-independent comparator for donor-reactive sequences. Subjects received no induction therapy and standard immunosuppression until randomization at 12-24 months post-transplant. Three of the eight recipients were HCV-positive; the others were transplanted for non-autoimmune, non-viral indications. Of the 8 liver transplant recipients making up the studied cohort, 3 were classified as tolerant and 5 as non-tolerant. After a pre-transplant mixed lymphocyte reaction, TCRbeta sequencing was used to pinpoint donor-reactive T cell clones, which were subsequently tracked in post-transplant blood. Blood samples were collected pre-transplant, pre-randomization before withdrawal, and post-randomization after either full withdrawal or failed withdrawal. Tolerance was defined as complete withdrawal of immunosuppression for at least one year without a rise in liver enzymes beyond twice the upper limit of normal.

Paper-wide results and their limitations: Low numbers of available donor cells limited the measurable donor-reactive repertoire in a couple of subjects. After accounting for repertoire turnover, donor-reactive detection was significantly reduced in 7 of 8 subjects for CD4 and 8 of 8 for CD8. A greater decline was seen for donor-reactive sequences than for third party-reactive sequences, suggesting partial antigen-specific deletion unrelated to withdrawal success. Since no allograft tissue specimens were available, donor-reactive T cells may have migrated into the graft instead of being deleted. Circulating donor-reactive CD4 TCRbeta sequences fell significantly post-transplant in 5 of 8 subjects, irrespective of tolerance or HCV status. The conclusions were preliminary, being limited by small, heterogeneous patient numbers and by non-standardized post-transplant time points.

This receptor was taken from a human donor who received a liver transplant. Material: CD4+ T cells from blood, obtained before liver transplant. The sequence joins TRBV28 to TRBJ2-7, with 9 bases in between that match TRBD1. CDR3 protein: CASSFLTGTGSSYEQYF. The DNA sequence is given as TGTGCCAGCAGTTTCCTGACCGGGACAGGGAGTTCCTACGAGCAGTACTTC.